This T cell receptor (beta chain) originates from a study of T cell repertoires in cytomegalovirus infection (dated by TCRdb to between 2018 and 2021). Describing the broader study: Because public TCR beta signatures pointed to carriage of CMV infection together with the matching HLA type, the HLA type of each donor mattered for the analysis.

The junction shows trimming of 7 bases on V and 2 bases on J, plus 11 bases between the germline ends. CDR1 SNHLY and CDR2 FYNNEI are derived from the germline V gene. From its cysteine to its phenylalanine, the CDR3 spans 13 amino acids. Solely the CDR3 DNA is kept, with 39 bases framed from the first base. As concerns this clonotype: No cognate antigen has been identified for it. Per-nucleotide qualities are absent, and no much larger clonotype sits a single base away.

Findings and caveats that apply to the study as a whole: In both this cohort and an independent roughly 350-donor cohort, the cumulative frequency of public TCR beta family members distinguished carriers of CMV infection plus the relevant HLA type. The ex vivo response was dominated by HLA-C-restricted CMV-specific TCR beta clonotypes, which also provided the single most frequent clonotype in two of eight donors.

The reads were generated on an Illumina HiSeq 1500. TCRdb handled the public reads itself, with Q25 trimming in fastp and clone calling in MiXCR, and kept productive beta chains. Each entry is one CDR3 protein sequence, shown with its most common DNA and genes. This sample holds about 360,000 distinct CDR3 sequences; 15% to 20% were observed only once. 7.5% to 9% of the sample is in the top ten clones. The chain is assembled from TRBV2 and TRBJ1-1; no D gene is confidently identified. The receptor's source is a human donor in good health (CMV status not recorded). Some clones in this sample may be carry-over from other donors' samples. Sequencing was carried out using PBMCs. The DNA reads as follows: TGTGCCAGCACCCTAGACGTCAACACTGAAGCTTTCTTT. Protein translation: CASTLDVNTEAFF.